This TCR beta chain emerged from a study of T cell responses to AZD1222 COVID-19 vaccine. Second doses at about 4 or about 12 weeks were pooled. CDR1 SGDLS and CDR2 YYNGEE come from the germline V gene. The CDR3 consists of 15 residues. The V gene lost 0 bases and the J gene lost 1 base, with 8 bases spanning the gap. Measured with immunoSEQ multiplex PCR; TCRdb has only the in-frame clones, and not every one. The sample lists about 26,000 clones; around 90% were seen once. Points from the study as a whole: Vaccine-associated CD4 TCRs spanned spike, dominant at 160-218 and 743-854. There were repertoire samples only from the period after the peak T cell response.

With respect to this clone: Its antigen remains unknown.

This TCR came from an adult who received the AZD1222 COVID-19 vaccine. The chain is built from TRBV9 and TRBJ1-3; D remains ambiguous. Sequences were derived from peripheral blood, sampled 28 days after the second AZD1222 dose. In DNA, the CDR3 is TGTGCCAGCAGCGTAGCTGGGAGTTCTGGAAACACCATATATTTT. Translating it yields CASSVAGSSGNTIYF.